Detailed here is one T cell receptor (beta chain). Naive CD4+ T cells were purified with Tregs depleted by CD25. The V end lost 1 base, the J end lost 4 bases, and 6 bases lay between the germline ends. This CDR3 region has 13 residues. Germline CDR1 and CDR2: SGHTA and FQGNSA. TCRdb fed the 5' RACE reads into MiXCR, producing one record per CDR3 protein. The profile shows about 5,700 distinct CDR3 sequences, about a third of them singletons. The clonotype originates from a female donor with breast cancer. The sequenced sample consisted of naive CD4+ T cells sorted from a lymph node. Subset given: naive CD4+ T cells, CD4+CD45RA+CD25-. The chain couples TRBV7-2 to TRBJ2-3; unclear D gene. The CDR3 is CASSLGFSDTQYF. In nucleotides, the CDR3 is TGTGCCAGCAGCTTAGGATTTTCAGATACGCAGTATTTT.